This T cell receptor beta chain is drawn from a study of CD8+CD57+ T cells in acquired aplastic anemia. The CDR3 runs 14 residues. The germline V gene has CDR1 DFQATT and CDR2 SNEGSKA (reference sequence). Trimming cost V 8 bases and J 1 base, with 17 bases left between them. By flow cytometry, patients selected for sequencing had shown an expansion of CD8+CD57+ cells. About this clonotype: Its antigen is undetermined.

Overall study results and limits: Patients had twenty-nine CD8+ CDR3 sequences in common with controls (the shared set).

It was genomic DNA that served as the template for profiling TCR beta VDJ and CDR3. TCRdb passed the reads through MiXCR, listing each CDR3 protein once. The table has 400,000 to 600,000 distinct CDR3 sequences, less than 35% seen once. This sequence was found in a human donor with aplastic anemia. The chain links TRBV20-1 to TRBJ1-1; weak D call: TRBD1 (6 bases). The material sequenced was sorted CD4+, CD8+, or CD8+CD57+ T cells (not recorded which) from PBMCs. CDR3 in amino acids: CSPSGGQPNTEAFF. The CDR3 DNA sequence: TGCAGTCCGAGCGGCGGACAGCCGAACACTGAAGCTTTCTTT.